A single sample is the source of the 27 T cell receptor beta chains below, sequenced in a study of blood T cell repertoires in COVID-19. Profiling relied on immunoSEQ multiplex PCR, and the TCRdb table lists in-frame clones only, not all of them. This sample has about 120,000 clones; 65% to 90% occur once, and the top ten carry about a tenth. Sequenced: peripheral blood. These receptor sequences come from a man aged 80 or over with acute or convalescent COVID-19.

The chain links TRBV27 to TRBJ2-2; D unresolved. This CDR3 spans 14 amino acids. Germline V lookup: CDR1 MNHEY, CDR2 SMNVEV (reference sequence). Deletions cut 5 bases from V and 6 bases from J, with 13 bases between. The CDR3 is CASSPTQVAGELFF. DNA for the CDR3: TGTGCCAGCAGTCCAACCCAGGTTGCCGGGGAGCTGTTTTTT.

This sequence joins TRBV7-3 and TRBJ2-3, with D perhaps TRBD2 (5 bases). Per the germline V gene, CDR1 is SGHTA and CDR2 is FQGTGA. The V and J ends lost 1 base and 6 bases respectively, with 11 bases between them. The CDR3 runs 14 residues. This CDR3 is CASSLIGPGDTQYF. DNA for the CDR3: TGTGCCAGCAGCTTAATAGGTCCGGGGGATACGCAGTATTTT.

The V and J genes are TRBV10-1 and TRBJ1-1; D gene ambiguous. Trimming took 4 bases from V and 4 from J, leaving 10 bases between them. The germline gives CDR1 WNHNN, CDR2 SYGVQD (reference sequence). The CDR3 consists of 13 residues. The CDR3 DNA reads as TGCGCCAGCAGTGTAGAGGTCGGCACTGAAGCTTTCTTT. It codes for CASSVEVGTEAFF.

The gene calls are TRBV5-4 and TRBJ1-2; TRBD1 is a possible D gene (6 bases). This CDR3 contains 16 residues. CDR1 is SGHNT and CDR2 is YYREEE in the germline V gene (reference sequence). V was shortened by 6 bases and J by 1 base, with 19 bases between the two germline ends. The CDR3 loop is CASNPGGGRVNYGYTF. DNA of the CDR3: TGTGCCAGCAACCCCGGGGGGGGCAGGGTTAACTATGGCTACACCTTC. The full variable domain, with the rest looked up from reference TRBV5-4 and TRBJ1-2, is ETGVTQSPTHLIKTRGQQVTLRCSSQSGHNTVSWYQQALGQGPQFIFQYYREEENGRGNFPPRFSGLQFPNYSSELNVNALELDDSALYLCASNPGGGRVNYGYTFGSGTRLTVV.

This chain joins TRBV10-3 and TRBJ2-3, with D possibly matching TRBD2 (6 bases). Germline values: CDR1 ENHRY, CDR2 SYGVKD. This CDR3 has 15 amino acids. Trimming left V 4 bases short and J 0 bases short, with 11 bases between. In nucleotides, the CDR3 is TGTGCCATCAGTGCGGGACTGGGTAGCACAGATACGCAGTATTTT. The encoded protein is CAISAGLGSTDTQYF.

V usage is TRBV27 and J usage is TRBJ2-3, with D possibly TRBD2 on 5 matching bases. Germline CDR1 reads MNHEY; CDR2 reads SMNVEV (reference sequence). The CDR3 spans 15 residues. Trimming removed 3 bases at V and 5 bases at J, with 15 bases between. For the CDR3, the DNA is TGTGCCAGCAGTTTCGGACGGAGGAGAGGAGATACGCAGTATTTT. Amino acid sequence: CASSFGRRRGDTQYF.

The chain has TRBV29-1 and TRBJ2-1; 7 bases are shared with TRBD1. Germline trimming cut 7 bases from V and 4 bases from J; bases unmatched to any gene: 7. The CDR3 totals 13 residues. Germline CDR1 SQVTM, CDR2 ANQGSEA. The CDR3 nucleotides read TGCAGCGCCGGACAGGCCGGGTACAATGAGCAGTTCTTC. This sequence encodes CSAGQAGYNEQFF.

The V gene is TRBV9, the J gene TRBJ1-1, with D perhaps TRBD1 (5 bases). Germline CDR1 and CDR2: SGDLS and YYNGEE. Trimming left V 3 bases short and J 0 bases short, with 12 bases between. This CDR3 has 15 amino acids. In nucleotides, the CDR3 is TGTGCCAGCAGCGCGCGGGACGGAATGAACACTGAAGCTTTCTTT. This codes for CASSARDGMNTEAFF.

The rearrangement uses TRBV5-4 and TRBJ1-2, with 12 bases that match TRBD1. The CDR3 extends over 16 amino acids. CDR1 and CDR2 from the germline V gene are SGHNT and YYREEE (reference sequence). V shed 3 bases and J 5 bases; nucleotides not matched to a gene: 8. CDR3 residues: CASSSPGQGAGYGYTF. In DNA, the CDR3 is TGTGCCAGCAGCTCCCCGGGACAGGGGGCAGGGTATGGCTACACCTTC.

The chain has TRBV28 and TRBJ1-1, with D uncertain. CDR1 and CDR2 from the germline V gene are MDHEN and SYDVKM. The V gene lost 6 bases and the J gene lost 4 bases, with 6 bases spanning the gap. The CDR3 consists of 11 residues. In DNA form, the CDR3 reads TGTGCCAGCAGGAGGCCCACTGAAGCTTTCTTT. Protein: CASRRPTEAFF.

V gene TRBV6-1 combines with J gene TRBJ1-3; D call uncertain. CDR3 length: 16 amino acids. V lost 0 bases, J lost 2 bases, and 11 bases lay in between. Germline V gives CDR1 MNHNS, CDR2 SASEGT. The CDR3 is CASSEARILTGNTIYF. Written as DNA, the CDR3 is TGTGCCAGCAGTGAAGCGAGGATTCTGACTGGAAACACCATATATTTT.

The CDR3 loop reads CASRDRLAPSSYEQYF. The DNA of the CDR3 is TGTGCCAGCAGGGACAGACTAGCCCCTAGCTCCTACGAGCAGTACTTC. The V call is TRBV2, the J call TRBJ2-7; D is perhaps TRBD2 (7 bases). With 6 bases removed from V and 0 bases from J, the gap between germline ends came to 18 bases. Germline V gene data show CDR1 as SNHLY and CDR2 as FYNNEI. The CDR3 has 16 residues.

The rearrangement joins TRBV18 to TRBJ1-6, with D uncertain. V was cut by 3 bases and J by 8 bases, with 23 bases left in between. The CDR3 totals 18 residues. Germline V lookup: CDR1 KGHSH, CDR2 LQKENI. DNA for the CDR3: TGTGCCAGCTCACCCCCACATTTGGCGGGGTCCGGCGATTCACCCCTCCACTTT. This encodes CASSPPHLAGSGDSPLHF.

A single count supports this clone. V is TRBV6-2 or TRBV6-3 and J is TRBJ2-1, with TRBD1 as a possible D gene (6 bases). This CDR3 spans 16 amino acids. The germline V gene has CDR1 MNHEY and CDR2 SVGEGT. The V gene lost 0 bases and the J gene lost 9 bases, with 18 bases spanning the gap. The CDR3 coding sequence is TGTGCCAGCAGTTACTCTACCAGGGGTGGAAACGGTGAGCAGTTCTTC. Translating it yields CASSYSTRGGNGEQFF.

This chain links TRBV6-5 with TRBJ1-1; no clear D. Between the trimmed V and J ends, which lost 0 bases and 5 bases, there was a span of 10 bases. The CDR3 contains 14 residues. CDR1 is MNHEY and CDR2 is SVGAGI in the germline V gene. CDR3 amino acids: CASSYSIGETEAFF. In DNA form, the CDR3 reads TGTGCCAGCAGTTACTCGATCGGGGAAACTGAAGCTTTCTTT.

The chain employs TRBV3-1 (or the pseudogene TRBV3-2) and TRBJ1-4; 9 bases line up with TRBD1. CDR1 is LGHDT and CDR2 is YNNKEL in the germline V gene (reference sequence). This CDR3 has 16 amino acids. Germline trimming cut 5 bases from V and 3 bases from J; bases unmatched to any gene: 7. The CDR3 loop is CASSIFGTGSNEKLFF. The CDR3 DNA sequence: TGTGCCAGCAGCATCTTCGGGACAGGGTCTAATGAAAAACTGTTTTTT.

This clone came up once. This sequence joins TRBV24-1 and TRBJ2-1; a weak D match, TRBD1 (6 bases). Trimming stripped 4 bases from V and 4 bases from J, with 22 bases between. The CDR3 is 18 residues long. Germline V lookup: CDR1 KGHDR, CDR2 SFDVKD. CDR3 sequence (DNA): TGTGCCACCAGTGACGCGTCCCGGACAGTTAACGGTTACAATGAGCAGTTCTTC. It encodes CATSDASRTVNGYNEQFF.

This chain links TRBV12-5 with TRBJ1-1, with D unclear. This CDR3 spans 13 amino acids. V shed 5 bases and J shed 4 bases, with 11 bases lying between them. The germline CDR1 and CDR2 sequences are LGHNT and FRNRAP. CDR3 sequence reads: CASGPSGTTEAFF. The CDR3 DNA follows: TGTGCTAGTGGTCCCAGCGGTACCACTGAAGCTTTCTTT. Filled out from reference TRBV12-5 and TRBJ1-1, the complete variable domain reads DARVTQTPRHKVTEMGQEVTMRCQPILGHNTVFWYRQTMMQGLELLAYFRNRAPLDDSGMPKDRFSAEMPDATLATLKIQPSEPRDSAVYFCASGPSGTTEAFFGQGTRLTVV.

The chain links TRBV5-4 to TRBJ2-3; the match to TRBD1 covers 8 bases. This CDR3 comprises 15 residues. Per germline, CDR1 SGHNT and CDR2 YYREEE (reference sequence). V lost 4 bases, J lost 6 bases, and 10 bases stayed unmatched. The chain's CDR3 is CASSRQGTGGDTQYF. CDR3 in DNA: TGTGCCAGCAGCCGACAAGGGACAGGAGGGGATACGCAGTATTTT.

The chain carries TRBV5-1 and TRBJ2-2, with D perhaps matching TRBD1 (5 bases). V was shortened by 0 bases and J by 4 bases, with 10 bases between the two germline ends. The CDR3 is 15 residues long. Per germline, CDR1 SGHRS and CDR2 YFSETQ. CDR3 residues: CASSLGGAITGELFF. The CDR3 nucleotides read TGCGCCAGCAGCTTGGGTGGGGCCATCACCGGGGAGCTGTTTTTT.

As regards this clone: The sample contains more than one DNA sequence encoding this CDR3. The genes are TRBV9 and TRBJ2-1; 11 positions agree with TRBD2. CDR3 length: 15 residues. With V trimmed by 1 base and J by 3 bases, 0 bases remained unmatched. Germline loops: CDR1 SGDLS, CDR2 YYNGEE. The CDR3 nucleotides read TGTGCCAGCAGCGTAACTAGCGGGAGCTACAATGAGCAGTTCTTC. The encoded protein is CASSVTSGSYNEQFF.

The chain employs TRBV15 and TRBJ1-2; TRBD1 matches at 8 bases. Germline trimming cut 0 bases from V and 8 bases from J; bases unmatched to any gene: 2. The CDR3 has 13 residues. Germline assignment: CDR1 LNHNV and CDR2 YYDKDF (reference sequence). CDR3 sequence: CATSRDRGHGYTF. CDR3 sequence (DNA): TGTGCCACCAGCAGAGACAGGGGGCACGGCTACACCTTC.

This clone has just one count. This CDR3 is CASSLRAGGYTEAFF. The CDR3 DNA is TGCGCCAGCAGCTTGAGGGCAGGGGGTTACACTGAAGCTTTCTTT. The chain couples TRBV5-1 to TRBJ1-1; 7 bases align to TRBD1. This CDR3 spans 15 amino acids. Germline V gene lookup returns CDR1 SGHRS and CDR2 YFSETQ. V was pared by 1 base and J by 3 bases, with 6 bases of the junction left unmatched. The entire variable domain, with the rest obtained from reference TRBV5-1 and TRBJ1-1, is as follows: KAGVTQTPRYLIKTRGQQVTLSCSPISGHRSVSWYQQTPGQGLQFLFEYFSETQRNKGNFPGRFSGRQFSNSRSEMNVSTLELGDSALYLCASSLRAGGYTEAFFGQGTRLTVV.

CDR3 in amino acids: CATSDQDYQPQHF. The CDR3 DNA is TGTGCCACCAGTGATCAGGATTATCAGCCCCAGCATTTT. The chain uses TRBV24-1 and TRBJ1-5; D remains unclear. CDR1 and CDR2 (germline): KGHDR, SFDVKD. Trimming left V 3 bases short and J 5 bases short, with 7 bases between. This CDR3 comprises 13 residues.

This clone was detected a few times. The J gene is TRBJ2-7, the V gene TRBV2; 8 nucleotides match TRBD2. The CDR3 is 14 residues long. Germline CDR1 SNHLY, CDR2 FYNNEI. J was trimmed by 2 bases and V by 4 bases; bases with no gene match: 4. The CDR3 region is CASSVSGGTYEQYF. In nucleotides, the CDR3 is TGTGCCAGCAGTGTGAGCGGGGGCACCTACGAGCAGTACTTC.

CDR3 sequence: CASSQDRGGVETQYF. DNA of the CDR3: TGCGCCAGCAGCCAAGATAGGGGTGGGGTGGAGACCCAGTACTTC. The V and J genes are TRBV4-1 and TRBJ2-5; D perhaps matches TRBD1 (5 bases). CDR1 and CDR2 from the germline V gene are MGHRA and YSYEKL. The CDR3 is 15 amino acids. V lost 0 bases, J lost 5 bases, and 13 bases lay in between.

The gene calls are TRBV19 and TRBJ2-2, with 10 positions matching TRBD2. V trimming: 5 bases; J trimming: 4 bases; junction bases outside the gene matches: 1. Germline CDR1 and CDR2: LNHDA and SQIVND (reference sequence). The CDR3 length is 14 residues. CDR3 region: CASSLAGATGELFF. CDR3 nucleotides: TGTGCCAGTAGTCTAGCGGGAGCCACCGGGGAGCTGTTTTTT.